This T cell receptor beta chain was obtained from a study of technical replicates of blood from several donors. The germline V and J ends were trimmed by 10 bases and 1 base, with 10 bases remaining between them. Germline V gene data show CDR1 as MNHNS and CDR2 as SASEGT. The CDR3 covers 13 residues. Profiling relied on immunoSEQ multiplex PCR, and the TCRdb table lists in-frame clones only, not all of them. The sample carries about 12,000 clones, roughly nine tenths recorded once. Sequenced material: PBMCs. This receptor was taken from a human donor in good health. The rearrangement links TRBV6-1 to TRBJ2-2; D is unclear. The CDR3 protein is CAIPSRNTGELFF. The CDR3 nucleotides are TGTGCCATCCCTTCGAGGAACACCGGGGAGCTGTTTTTT.